This TCR beta chain was captured by sequencing in a study of tumor-infiltrating lymphocytes in primary liver carcinoma. Alongside blood RNA obtained from unsorted whole blood, germline DNA was also extracted. The V gene's germline CDR1 is MGHRA and CDR2 YSYEKL. This CDR3 region has 13 residues. V dropped 2 bases and J dropped 8; count of bases not matched to a gene: 4. With approximately 470 ng total RNA as template and a constant-region primer, TCR beta cDNA was made. Three nested multiplex PCR rounds, a slightly modified ARM-PCR method, built the TCR beta libraries. The study ran its first two PCR rounds for roughly 11 cycles each, using TRBV1-TRBV30 forward primers and a C-beta reverse primer. TCRdb recomputed calls from the multiplex PCR reads with MiXCR, one row per CDR3 protein. The profile shows 300,000 to 350,000 distinct CDR3 sequences, almost 60% of them singletons.

Specimen: peripheral blood. V usage is TRBV4-1 and J usage is TRBJ1-1, with TRBD1 identical over 8 bases. This receptor was identified in a woman aged 25 to 39 with primary liver carcinoma and hepatitis B virus infection. CDR3 residues: CASSQWTGKEAFF. Here the CDR3 DNA reads TGCGCCAGCAGCCAATGGACAGGGAAGGAAGCTTTCTTT.